Shown below are 2 T cell receptor beta chains from a single sample sequenced in a study of STAT5B mutations in CD4+ large granular lymphocyte leukemia. Using immunoSEQ multiplex PCR, the repertoire was profiled, and TCRdb retains in-frame clones only, with some absent. The sample yields some 34,000 clones, over 65% seen once. Sequences were obtained from CD4+ T cells from blood buffy coats. These receptors originate from a human donor in good health.

The chain has TRBV9 and TRBJ2-2; possible D gene TRBD1, 8 bases. CDR1 is SGDLS and CDR2 is YYNGEE in the germline V gene. This CDR3 is 15 amino acids long. V lost 4 bases, J lost 4 bases, and 14 bases lay in between. The CDR3 protein is CASSRTGRGTGELFF. CDR3 DNA sequence: TGTGCCAGCAGCCGGACAGGGAGGGGCACCGGGGAGCTGTTTTTT.

This clone appeared a single time. This sequence joins TRBV7-2 and TRBJ2-5; unclear D gene. V lost 1 base to trimming and J lost 4 bases, with 10 bases between them. The CDR3 has 14 amino acids. Germline V CDR1 and CDR2: SGHTA, FQGNSA. The CDR3: CASSLERWIETQYF. The CDR3 DNA follows: TGTGCCAGCAGCTTAGAGCGATGGATAGAGACCCAGTACTTC.